The T cell receptor (beta chain) under discussion was sequenced for a study of cytomegalovirus exposure and HLA in healthy donors. The study, taken as a whole, reports: The study labeled 150 to 200 TCR beta chains cytomegalovirus-associated.

This clone turned up a few times. No antigen is known for it. Germline V gene lookup returns CDR1 WNHNN and CDR2 SYGVQD (reference sequence). Germline trimming cut 3 bases from V and 5 bases from J; bases unmatched to any gene: 9. The CDR3 extends over 16 amino acids. Sequenced by immunoSEQ multiplex PCR; TCRdb stores in-frame clones only, minus some. Found here are under 150,000 clones, 85% to 90% of them singletons; the top ten hold 1.9%. The chain joins TRBV10-1 to TRBJ2-5; 10 bases map to TRBD2. This TCR came from a woman aged 18-30 years in good health and CMV-seronegative. The sample consisted of PBMCs. The DNA for the CDR3 is TGCGCCAGCAGTGAAGGTAGCGGGGGGCCGTGGGAGACCCAGTACTTC. Encoded protein: CASSEGSGGPWETQYF.